This TCR beta chain was captured by sequencing in a study of a mutant IDH1 vaccine in newly diagnosed glioma. Whole-study context: Sex among treated patients split about 62% male, roughly 38% female; mean age was roughly 40 years. Most had both radiotherapy and temozolomide beforehand; others had only one.

The assay was immunoSEQ multiplex PCR, and TCRdb's table has in-frame clones only and misses some. This table holds roughly 50,000 clones, 79% found once. As to time point: week 35, safety follow-up. A single vaccine dose contained 300 ug of mutant IDH1 20-mer peptide, and topical imiquimod was used with it. Trimming took 4 bases from V and 2 from J; bases not matched to a gene: 14. This CDR3 contains 17 residues. Germline V gives CDR1 SGHDN, CDR2 FVKESK. Regarding this clone: The antigen is not known.

Regarding the study as a whole: Shifts in the top peripheral T cell clonotypes seemed unrelated to pseudoprogression.

This rearrangement joins TRBV14 to TRBJ2-7, with TRBD1 matching 7 bases. This clonotype originated in a middle-aged man with glioma. The input for sequencing was PBMCs, taken from a glioma patient whose treatment included an IDH1 peptide vaccine. CDR3 nucleotides: TGTGCCAGCAGCCTGTGGACAGGCCAACTCCAGGCCTACGAGCAGTACTTC. Protein sequence: CASSLWTGQLQAYEQYF.